This T cell receptor beta chain was documented in a study of Graves' ophthalmopathy and Graves' hyperthyroidism. Notes on the study in general: Ophthalmopathy was separated from stable hyperthyroidism by a 13-signature model with 87.88% sensitivity and 65% to 82% specificity. A majority of expanded thyroid clonotypes exceeding 0.001 frequency were likewise present in blood.

Ophthalmopathy-affected donors exhibited moderate-to-severe activity, CAS ≥3, NOSPECS ≥4, and duration under 3 months. A diagnosis was made from clinical symptoms together with serum thyroxine, TRAb, thyroid ultrasound and orbital computed tomography. The table lists this clonotype with many counts. What it recognizes is unknown. Germline CDR1 reads SGHRS; CDR2 reads YFSETQ. The CDR3 is 14 residues long. The V gene end was trimmed by 5 bases and the J gene end by 6 bases; junction bases not matched to a gene: 11. TCR beta CDR3 amplification used RNA transcripts. After a first-round RT-PCR with HTBI primers, a second-round multiplex PCR was run. MiXCR was run by TCRdb on the multiplex PCR reads, yielding one entry per CDR3 protein. The sample holds about 480,000 distinct CDR3 sequences, 13% to 15% seen once.

The V and J genes are TRBV5-1 and TRBJ2-7; 7 bases match TRBD1. The clonotype was recovered from a woman aged 25-40 years with Graves' ophthalmopathy. Sample: blood. This CDR3 is CASRPDREVGEQYF. DNA of the CDR3: TGCGCCAGCAGACCCGACAGGGAAGTCGGCGAGCAGTACTTC.